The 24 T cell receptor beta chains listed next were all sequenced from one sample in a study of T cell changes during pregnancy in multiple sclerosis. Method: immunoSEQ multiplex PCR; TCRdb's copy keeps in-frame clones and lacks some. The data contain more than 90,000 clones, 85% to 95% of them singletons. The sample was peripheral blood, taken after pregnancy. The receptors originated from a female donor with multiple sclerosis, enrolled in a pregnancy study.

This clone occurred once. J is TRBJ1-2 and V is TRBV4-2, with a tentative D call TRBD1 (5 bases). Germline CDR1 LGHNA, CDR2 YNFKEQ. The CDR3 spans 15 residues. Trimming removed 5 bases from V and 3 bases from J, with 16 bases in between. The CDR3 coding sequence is TGTGCCAGCAGCACTGGGACTGACTCTTACTATGGCTACACCTTC. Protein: CASSTGTDSYYGYTF.

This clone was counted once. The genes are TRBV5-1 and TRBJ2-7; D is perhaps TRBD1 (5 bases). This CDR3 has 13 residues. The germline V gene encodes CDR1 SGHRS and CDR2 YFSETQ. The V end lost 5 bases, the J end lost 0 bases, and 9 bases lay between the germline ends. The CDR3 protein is CASSQDNSYEQYF. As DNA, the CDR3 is TGCGCCAGCAGTCAGGACAACTCCTACGAGCAGTACTTC.

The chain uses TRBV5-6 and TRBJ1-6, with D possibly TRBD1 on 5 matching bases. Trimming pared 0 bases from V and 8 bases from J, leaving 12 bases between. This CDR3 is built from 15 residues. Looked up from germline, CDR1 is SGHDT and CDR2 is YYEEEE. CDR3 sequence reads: CASSLAGGVDSPLHF. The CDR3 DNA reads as TGTGCCAGCAGCTTGGCCGGGGGTGTAGATTCACCCCTCCACTTT.

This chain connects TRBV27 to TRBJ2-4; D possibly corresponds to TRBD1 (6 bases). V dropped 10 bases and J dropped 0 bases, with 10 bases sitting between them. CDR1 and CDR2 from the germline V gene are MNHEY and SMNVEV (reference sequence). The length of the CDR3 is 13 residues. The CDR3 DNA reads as TGTGCCACCTGGGGGCTAGCCAAAAACATTCAGTACTTC. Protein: CATWGLAKNIQYF.

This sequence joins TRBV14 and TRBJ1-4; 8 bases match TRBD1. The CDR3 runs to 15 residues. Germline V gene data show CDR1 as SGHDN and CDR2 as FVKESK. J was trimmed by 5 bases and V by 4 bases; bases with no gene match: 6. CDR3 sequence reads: CASSPNTGGNEKLFF. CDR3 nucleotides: TGTGCCAGCAGCCCCAATACAGGGGGGAATGAAAAACTGTTTTTT.

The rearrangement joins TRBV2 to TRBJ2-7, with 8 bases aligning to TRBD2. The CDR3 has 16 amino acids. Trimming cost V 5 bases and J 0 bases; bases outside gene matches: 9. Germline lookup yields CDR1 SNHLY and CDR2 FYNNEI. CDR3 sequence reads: CASSHTLAATSYEQYF. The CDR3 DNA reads TGTGCCAGCAGTCACACACTAGCGGCGACCTCCTACGAGCAGTACTTC.

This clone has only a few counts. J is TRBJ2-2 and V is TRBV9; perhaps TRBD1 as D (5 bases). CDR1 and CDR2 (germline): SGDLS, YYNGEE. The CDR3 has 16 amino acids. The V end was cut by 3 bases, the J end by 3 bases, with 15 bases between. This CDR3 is CASSATQGTDTGELFF. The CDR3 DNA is TGTGCCAGCAGCGCCACTCAGGGAACGGACACCGGGGAGCTGTTTTTT.

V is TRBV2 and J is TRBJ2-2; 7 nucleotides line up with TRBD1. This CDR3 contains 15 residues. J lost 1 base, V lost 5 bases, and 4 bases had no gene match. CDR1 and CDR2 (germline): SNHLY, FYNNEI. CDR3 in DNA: TGTGCCAGCAGTTTGACAGGGAGGAACACCGGGGAGCTGTTTTTT. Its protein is CASSLTGRNTGELFF.

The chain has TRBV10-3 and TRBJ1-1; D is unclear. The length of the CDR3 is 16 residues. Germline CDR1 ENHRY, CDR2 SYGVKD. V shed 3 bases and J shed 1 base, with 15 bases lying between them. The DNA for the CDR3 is TGTGCCATCAGTGAAAGAGGAGGGTTTGGGAACACTGAAGCTTTCTTT. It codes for CAISERGGFGNTEAFF.

CDR3 residues: CASSLGNPLVNTGELFF. The CDR3, as DNA: TGTGCCAGCAGCTTAGGTAACCCACTGGTGAACACCGGGGAGCTGTTTTTT. V usage is TRBV7-9 and J usage is TRBJ2-2; the D is unclear. The length of the CDR3 is 17 residues. V was shortened by 1 base and J by 1 base, with 13 bases between the two germline ends. CDR1 and CDR2 (germline): SEHNR, FQNEAQ (reference sequence). Full variable domain (rest looked up from reference TRBV7-9 and TRBJ2-2): DTGVSQNPRHKITKRGQNVTFRCDPISEHNRLYWYRQTLGQGPEFLTYFQNEAQLEKSRLLSDRFSAERPKGSFSTLEIQRTEQGDSAMYLCASSLGNPLVNTGELFFGEGSRLTVL.

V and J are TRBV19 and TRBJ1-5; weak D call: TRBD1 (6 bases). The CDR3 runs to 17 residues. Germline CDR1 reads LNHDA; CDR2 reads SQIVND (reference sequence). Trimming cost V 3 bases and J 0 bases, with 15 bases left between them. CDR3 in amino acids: CASSIIAKGVSNQPQHF. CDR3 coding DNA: TGTGCCAGTAGTATCATAGCGAAGGGGGTTAGCAATCAGCCCCAGCATTTT.

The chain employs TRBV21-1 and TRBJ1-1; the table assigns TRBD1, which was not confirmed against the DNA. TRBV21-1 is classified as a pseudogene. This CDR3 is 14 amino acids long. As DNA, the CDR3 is TGTGCCAGCACCTACAGGGGGCGGAACACTGAAGCTTTCTTT. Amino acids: CASTYRGRNTEAFF.

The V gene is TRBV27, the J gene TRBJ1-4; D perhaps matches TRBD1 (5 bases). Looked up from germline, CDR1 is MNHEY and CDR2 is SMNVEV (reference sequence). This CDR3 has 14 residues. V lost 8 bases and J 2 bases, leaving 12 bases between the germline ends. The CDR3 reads CASAAGWTNEKLFF. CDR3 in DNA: TGTGCCAGCGCCGCAGGGTGGACTAATGAAAAACTGTTTTTT. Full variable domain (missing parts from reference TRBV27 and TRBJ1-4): EAQVTQNPRYLITVTGKKLTVTCSQNMNHEYMSWYRQDPGLGLRQIYYSMNVEVTDKGDVPEGYKVSRKEKRNFPLILESPSPNQTSLYFCASAAGWTNEKLFFGSGTQLSVL.

CDR3 sequence (DNA): TGTGCCAGCAGCCCACACGCAACTAATGAAAAACTGTTTTTT. This codes for CASSPHATNEKLFF. The chain combines TRBV7-9 with TRBJ1-4; D is unresolved. Germline CDR1 and CDR2: SEHNR and FQNEAQ (reference sequence). This CDR3 region has 14 residues. V was cut by 5 bases and J by 0 bases, with 7 bases left in between.

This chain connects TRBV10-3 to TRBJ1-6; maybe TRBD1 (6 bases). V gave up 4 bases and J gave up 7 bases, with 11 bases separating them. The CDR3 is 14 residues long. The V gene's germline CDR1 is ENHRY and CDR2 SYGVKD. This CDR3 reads CAISGGTQNSPLHF. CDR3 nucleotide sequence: TGTGCCATCAGTGGGGGGACACAGAATTCACCCCTCCACTTT.

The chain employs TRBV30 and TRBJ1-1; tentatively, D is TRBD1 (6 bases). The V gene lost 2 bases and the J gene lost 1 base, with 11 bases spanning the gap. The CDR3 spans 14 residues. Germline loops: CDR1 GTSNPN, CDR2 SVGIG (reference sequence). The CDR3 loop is CAWSRWTANTEAFF. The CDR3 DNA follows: TGTGCCTGGAGTCGTTGGACAGCGAACACTGAAGCTTTCTTT.

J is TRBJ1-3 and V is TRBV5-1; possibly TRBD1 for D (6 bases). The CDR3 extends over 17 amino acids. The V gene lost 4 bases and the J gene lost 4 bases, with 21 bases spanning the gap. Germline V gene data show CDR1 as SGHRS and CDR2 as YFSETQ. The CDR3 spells CASSGSWLGASGNTIYF. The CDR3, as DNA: TGCGCCAGCAGCGGGAGTTGGTTGGGGGCTTCGGGAAACACCATATATTTT.

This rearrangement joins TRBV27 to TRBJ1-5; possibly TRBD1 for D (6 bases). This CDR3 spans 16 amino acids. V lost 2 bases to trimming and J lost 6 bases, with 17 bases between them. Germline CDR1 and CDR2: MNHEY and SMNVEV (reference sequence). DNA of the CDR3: TGTGCCAGCAGTTTAGTAGGGGGGGTGTCTGCTCAGCCCCAGCATTTT. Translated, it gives CASSLVGGVSAQPQHF.

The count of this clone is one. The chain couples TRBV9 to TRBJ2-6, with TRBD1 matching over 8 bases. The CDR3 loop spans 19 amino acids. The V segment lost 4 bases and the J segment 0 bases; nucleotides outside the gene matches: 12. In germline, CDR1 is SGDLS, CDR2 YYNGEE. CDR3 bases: TGTGCCAGCAGCCTAACCTCGACAGGGGTAGGCTCTGGGGCCAACGTCCTGACTTTC. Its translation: CASSLTSTGVGSGANVLTF.

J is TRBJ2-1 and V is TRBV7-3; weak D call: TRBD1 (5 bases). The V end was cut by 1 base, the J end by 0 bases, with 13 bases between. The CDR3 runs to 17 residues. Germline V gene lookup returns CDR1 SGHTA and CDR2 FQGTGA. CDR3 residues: CASSLRGSQSSYNEQFF. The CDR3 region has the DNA TGTGCCAGCAGCTTAAGGGGCAGCCAAAGCTCCTACAATGAGCAGTTCTTC.

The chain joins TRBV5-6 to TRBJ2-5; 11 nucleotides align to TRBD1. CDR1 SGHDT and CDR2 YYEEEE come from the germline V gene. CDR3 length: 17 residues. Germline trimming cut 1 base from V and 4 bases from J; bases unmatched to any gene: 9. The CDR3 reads CASSLTAGTGGSETQYF. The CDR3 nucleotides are TGTGCCAGCAGCTTGACCGCCGGGACAGGGGGATCAGAGACCCAGTACTTC.

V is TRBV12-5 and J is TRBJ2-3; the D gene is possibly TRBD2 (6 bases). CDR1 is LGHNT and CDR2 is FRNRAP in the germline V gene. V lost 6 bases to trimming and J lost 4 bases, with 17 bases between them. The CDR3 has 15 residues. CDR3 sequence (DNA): TGTGCTAGTGGCTCCACACCGGGACTGTCAGATACGCAGTATTTT. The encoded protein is CASGSTPGLSDTQYF.

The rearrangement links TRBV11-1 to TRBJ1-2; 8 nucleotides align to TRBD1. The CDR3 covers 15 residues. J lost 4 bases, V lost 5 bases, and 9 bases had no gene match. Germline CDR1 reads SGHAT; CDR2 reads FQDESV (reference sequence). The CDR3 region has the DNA TGTGCCAGCAGCCACCCGACAGGGGACTTCTATGGCTACACCTTC. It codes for CASSHPTGDFYGYTF.

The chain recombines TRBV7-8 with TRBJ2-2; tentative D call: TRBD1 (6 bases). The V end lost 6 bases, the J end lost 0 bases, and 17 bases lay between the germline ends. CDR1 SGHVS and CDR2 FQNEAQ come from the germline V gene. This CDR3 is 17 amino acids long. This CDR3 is CASSFGPDSSNTGELFF. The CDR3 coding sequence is TGTGCCAGCAGTTTCGGGCCGGACAGCTCGAACACCGGGGAGCTGTTTTTT.